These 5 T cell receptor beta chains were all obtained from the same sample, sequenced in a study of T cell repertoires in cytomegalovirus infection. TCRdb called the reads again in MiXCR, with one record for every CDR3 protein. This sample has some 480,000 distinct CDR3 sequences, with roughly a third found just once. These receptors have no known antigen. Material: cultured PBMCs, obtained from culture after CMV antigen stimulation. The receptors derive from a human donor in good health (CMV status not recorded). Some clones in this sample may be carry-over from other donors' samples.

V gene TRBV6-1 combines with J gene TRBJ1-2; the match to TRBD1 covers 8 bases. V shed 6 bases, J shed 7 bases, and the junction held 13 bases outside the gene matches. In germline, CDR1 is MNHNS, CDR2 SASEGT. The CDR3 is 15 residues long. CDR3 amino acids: CASSVLQGGFRGYTF. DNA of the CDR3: TGTGCCAGCAGCGTGCTACAGGGGGGGTTCCGTGGCTACACCTTC.

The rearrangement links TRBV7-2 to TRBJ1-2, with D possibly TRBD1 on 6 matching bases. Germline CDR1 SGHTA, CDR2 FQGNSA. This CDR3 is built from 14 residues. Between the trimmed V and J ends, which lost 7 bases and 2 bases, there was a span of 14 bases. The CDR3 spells CASTSGGANYGYTF. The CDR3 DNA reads TGTGCCAGCACCTCCGGGGGGGCAAACTATGGCTACACCTTC.

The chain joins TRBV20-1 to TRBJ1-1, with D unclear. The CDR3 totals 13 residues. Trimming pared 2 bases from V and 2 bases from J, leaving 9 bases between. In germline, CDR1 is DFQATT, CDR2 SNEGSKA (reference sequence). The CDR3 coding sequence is TGCAGTGCTAGATTAATGCTTAACACTGAAGCTTTCTTT. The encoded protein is CSARLMLNTEAFF.

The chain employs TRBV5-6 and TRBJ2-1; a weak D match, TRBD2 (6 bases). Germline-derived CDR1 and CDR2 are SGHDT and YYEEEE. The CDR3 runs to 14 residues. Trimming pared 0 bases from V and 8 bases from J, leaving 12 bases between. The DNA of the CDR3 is TGTGCCAGCAGCTTGGGTGTACTAGCCCATGAGCAGTTCTTC. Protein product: CASSLGVLAHEQFF.

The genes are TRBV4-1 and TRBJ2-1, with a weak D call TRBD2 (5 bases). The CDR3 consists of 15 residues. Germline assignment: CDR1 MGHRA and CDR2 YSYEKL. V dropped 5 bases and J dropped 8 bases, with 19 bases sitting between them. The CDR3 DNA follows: TGCGCCAGCAGCGTGAAAGTAGGCGGGTATGATGAGCAGTTCTTC. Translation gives CASSVKVGGYDEQFF.